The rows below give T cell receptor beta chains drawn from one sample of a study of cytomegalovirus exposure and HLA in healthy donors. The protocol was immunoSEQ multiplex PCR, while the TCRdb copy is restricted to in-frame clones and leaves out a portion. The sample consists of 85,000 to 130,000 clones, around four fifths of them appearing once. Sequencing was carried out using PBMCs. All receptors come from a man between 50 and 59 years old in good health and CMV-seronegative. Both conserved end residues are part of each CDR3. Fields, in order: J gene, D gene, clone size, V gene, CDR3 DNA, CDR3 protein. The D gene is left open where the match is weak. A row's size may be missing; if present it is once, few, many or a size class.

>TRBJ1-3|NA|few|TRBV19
TGTGCCAGTAGTTCCACGGCAGGATCCTCTGGAAACACCATATATTTT
CASSSTAGSSGNTIYF
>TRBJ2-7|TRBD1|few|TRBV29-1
TGCAGCGCACAGACAGGGTACTCCTACGAGCAGTACTTC
CSAQTGYSYEQYF
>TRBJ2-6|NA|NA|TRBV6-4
TGTGCCAGCAGTGTTACAGGGGGGGCCAACGTCCTGACTTTC
CASSVTGGANVLTF
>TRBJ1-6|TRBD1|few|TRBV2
TGTGCCAGCACTAGAGGGGCAGGGGGGAATTCACCCCTCCACTTT
CASTRGAGGNSPLHF
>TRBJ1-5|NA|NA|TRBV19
TGTGCCAGTAGCAGCATGGAAGGGGGTTTTAGCAATCAGCCCCAGCATTTT
CASSSMEGGFSNQPQHF
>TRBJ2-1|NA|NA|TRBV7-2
TGTGCCAGCAGCTTAGTAGGGGGATATTCTACAAGTGAGCAGTTCTTC
CASSLVGGYSTSEQFF
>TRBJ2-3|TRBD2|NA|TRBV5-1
TGCGCCAGCAGATCCGGGACTAGCGGCAACACAGATACGCAGTATTTT
CASRSGTSGNTDTQYF
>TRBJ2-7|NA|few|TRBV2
TGTGCCAGCAGGTGGTCAGGCTACGAGCAGTACTTC
CASRWSGYEQYF
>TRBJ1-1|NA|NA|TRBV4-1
TGCGCCAGCAGCCAAGTTGGGGAGAGCACTGAAGCTTTCTTT
CASSQVGESTEAFF
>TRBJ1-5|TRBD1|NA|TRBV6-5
TGTGCCAGCAGTACCGGGACAGGGGAAAAGCAGCCCCAGCATTTT
CASSTGTGEKQPQHF
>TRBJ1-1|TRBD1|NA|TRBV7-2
TGTGCCAGCAGCTTACGACAGGGGAAGGCTTTCTTT
CASSLRQGKAFF
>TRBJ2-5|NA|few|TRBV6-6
TGTGCCAGCAGTTACAGGCAGGGGGGATCGGAGACCCAGTACTTC
CASSYRQGGSETQYF
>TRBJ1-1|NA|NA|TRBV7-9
TGTGCCAGCAGGTCTGGGAGGCAGGGCTACACTGAAGCTTTCTTT
CASRSGRQGYTEAFF
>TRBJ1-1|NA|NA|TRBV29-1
TGCAGCGGGACACCTTTGAACACTGAAGCTTTCTTT
CSGTPLNTEAFF
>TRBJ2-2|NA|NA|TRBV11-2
TGTGCCAGCAGCTCCGCTAGATCGAACACCGGGGAGCTGTTTTTT
CASSSARSNTGELFF
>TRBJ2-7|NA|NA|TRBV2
TGTGCCAGCAGACCACACTTTAGCCTAGAACGCTACGAGCAGTACTTC
CASRPHFSLERYEQYF
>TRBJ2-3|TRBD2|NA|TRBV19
TGTGCCAGTAGTATAGTGCTAGCGGGGGGGACAGATACGCAGTATTTT
CASSIVLAGGTDTQYF
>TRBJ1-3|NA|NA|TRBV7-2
TGTGCCAGCAGCCTCATGCCCTCTCAGGTTGCCTCTGGAAACACCATATATTTT
CASSLMPSQVASGNTIYF
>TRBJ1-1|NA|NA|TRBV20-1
TGCAGTGCTAGCATGGAGCCTGAAGCTTTCTTT
CSASMEPEAFF
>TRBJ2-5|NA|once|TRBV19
TGTGCCAGTAGTATTGTAATCCAAGAGACCCAGTACTTC
CASSIVIQETQYF
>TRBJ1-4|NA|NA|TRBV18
TGTGCCAGCTCACAGGACAGAGAAAAACTGTTTTTT
CASSQDREKLFF
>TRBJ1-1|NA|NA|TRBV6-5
TGTGCCAGCACCCGGACACTTTTATGGACTGAAGCTTTCTTT
CASTRTLLWTEAFF
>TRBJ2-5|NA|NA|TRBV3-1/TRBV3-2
TGTGCCAGCGGTGAGGCCCAGTACTTC
CASGEAQYF
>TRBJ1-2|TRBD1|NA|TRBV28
TGTGCCAGCAGAGGACAGGGCAGCTATGGCTACACCTTC
CASRGQGSYGYTF
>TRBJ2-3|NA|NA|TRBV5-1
TGCGCCAGCAGCATAACCGGGACAAGCGGAGATACGCAGTATTTT
CASSITGTSGDTQYF
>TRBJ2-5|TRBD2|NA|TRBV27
TGTGCCAGCACCCCAGCGGGGGGCCTCGGAGAGACCCAGTACTTC
CASTPAGGLGETQYF
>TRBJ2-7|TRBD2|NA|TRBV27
TGTGCCAGCCGGACGGGAAGGATAGCGGGGGGCTACGAGCAGTACTTC
CASRTGRIAGGYEQYF
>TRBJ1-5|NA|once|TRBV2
TGTGCCAGCAGTGAACTACAGGGTTTAGGCAATCAGCCCCAGCATTTT
CASSELQGLGNQPQHF
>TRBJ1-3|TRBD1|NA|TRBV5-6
TGTGCCAGCAGCGGGGGACAGGCACTAAAGGGTGGAAACACCATATATTTT
CASSGGQALKGGNTIYF
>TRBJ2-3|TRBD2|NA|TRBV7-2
TGTGCCAGCAGCTTAACTAGCGGGAGAGCAGATACGCAGTATTTT
CASSLTSGRADTQYF
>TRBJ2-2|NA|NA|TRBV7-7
TGTGCTAGCAGCAAGGGCCGTCACGGGGCCGGGGAGCTGTTTTTT
CASSKGRHGAGELFF
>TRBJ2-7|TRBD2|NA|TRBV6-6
TGTGCCAGCATCCCCGGCGGGGGGGCGTTCTACGAGCAGTACTTC
CASIPGGGAFYEQYF
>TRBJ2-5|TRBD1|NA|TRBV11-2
TGTGCCAGCAGCTTGCTTACGGGACAGCAAGAGACCCAGTACTTC
CASSLLTGQQETQYF
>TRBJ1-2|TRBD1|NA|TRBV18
TGTGCCAGCTCACCAGCCTACGGGACAGGGGGAGATGGCTACACCTTC
CASSPAYGTGGDGYTF
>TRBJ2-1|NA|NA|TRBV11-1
TGTGCCAGCAGCTTAGCGGCGGATAGCGGACAGTTCTTC
CASSLAADSGQFF
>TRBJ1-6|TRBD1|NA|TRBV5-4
TGTGCCAGCAGCTTGGGAAGAGGACAGGGGACCCATTCACCCCTCCACTTT
CASSLGRGQGTHSPLHF
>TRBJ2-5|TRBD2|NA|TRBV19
TGTGCCAGTAGTATGACTAGCGGGGCCTTCGGGGCCCAGTACTTC
CASSMTSGAFGAQYF
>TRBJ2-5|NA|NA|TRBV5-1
TGCGCCAGCAGCTTGATTGCAGGCCAAGAGACCCAGTACTTC
CASSLIAGQETQYF
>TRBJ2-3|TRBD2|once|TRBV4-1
TGCGCCAGCAGCCAAGAAGGAGCAGCGGGGGGGCCAGATACGCAGTATTTT
CASSQEGAAGGPDTQYF
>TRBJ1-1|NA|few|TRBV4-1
TGCGCCAGCAGCCCGAATAGAATCACAGGGAACACTGAAGCTTTCTTT
CASSPNRITGNTEAFF
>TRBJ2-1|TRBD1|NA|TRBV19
TGTGCCAGTAATTCCGGGACAGATAACAATGAGCAGTTCTTC
CASNSGTDNNEQFF
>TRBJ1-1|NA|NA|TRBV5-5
TGTGCCAGCAGCTTTCGTCCGGGGGGAGAGACTGAAGCTTTCTTT
CASSFRPGGETEAFF
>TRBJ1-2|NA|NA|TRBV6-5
TGTGCCAGCAGTACCCACCAAAGGGACTTCTCGGGCTACACCTTC
CASSTHQRDFSGYTF
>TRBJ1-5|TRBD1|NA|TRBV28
TGTGCCAGCAGTGCCGGGACAGGGGGTTCTCGTCAGCCCCAGCATTTT
CASSAGTGGSRQPQHF
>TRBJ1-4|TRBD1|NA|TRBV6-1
TGTGCCAGCAGTGAAAGGGGGCGGGCATTCTCTCCAACTAATGAAAAACTGTTTTTT
CASSERGRAFSPTNEKLFF
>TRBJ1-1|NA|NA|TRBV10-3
TGTGCCATCAGTGAGTCAGGGGGTGGGACTGAAGCTTTCTTT
CAISESGGGTEAFF
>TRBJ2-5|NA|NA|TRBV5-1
TGCGCCAGCAGCTTGGCCGGGGTCAGGGGTGAGACCCAGTACTTC
CASSLAGVRGETQYF
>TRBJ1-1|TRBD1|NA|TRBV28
TGTGCCAGCCAGACAACCCGACAGGGGGCTATCACTGAAGCTTTCTTT
CASQTTRQGAITEAFF
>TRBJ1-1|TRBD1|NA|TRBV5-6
TGTGCCAGCAGCATCGGGACAGCTGAAGCTTTCTTT
CASSIGTAEAFF
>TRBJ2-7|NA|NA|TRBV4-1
TGCGCCAGCAGCCAAGAAATTGCACAGGGCTGGAGGGAGCAGTACTTC
CASSQEIAQGWREQYF
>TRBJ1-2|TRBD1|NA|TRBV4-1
TGCGCCAGCAGCCGAGACAGGGAACTCGGGTTGGACTATGGCTACACCTTC
CASSRDRELGLDYGYTF
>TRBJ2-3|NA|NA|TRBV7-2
TGTGCCAGCAGTATAACCCAAGGAGCAGATACGCAGTATTTT
CASSITQGADTQYF
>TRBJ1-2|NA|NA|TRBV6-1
TGTGCCAGCAGTGAAGGCGGGGCAGGCCTTGGATCGGATGGCTACACCTTC
CASSEGGAGLGSDGYTF
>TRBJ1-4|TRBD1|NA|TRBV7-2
TGTGCCAGCAGCCAACCGGGACAGGATAATGAAAAACTGTTTTTT
CASSQPGQDNEKLFF